The 14 T cell receptor beta chains given below trace back to one sample, sequenced in a study of cytomegalovirus exposure and HLA in healthy donors. Use of 60 Vbeta and 13 Jbeta primers characterized the PCR. The table came from immunoSEQ multiplex PCR; TCRdb's copy has only in-frame clones and leaves some out. This sample has about 110,000 clones; approximately 82% occur once, and the top ten carry around an eighth. The sequenced sample consisted of PBMCs. The receptors were sampled from a man aged 30 to 39 in good health and CMV-seropositive.

There are a few counts of this clone. The chain uses TRBV7-9 and TRBJ1-6; no clear D gene. The CDR3 is 15 residues long. Germline values: CDR1 SEHNR, CDR2 FQNEAQ (reference sequence). V lost 1 base and J 9 bases, leaving 13 bases between the germline ends. The CDR3 loop reads CASSLGNSEGSPLHF. The CDR3 region has the DNA TGTGCCAGCAGCTTAGGAAATTCCGAGGGTTCACCCCTCCACTTT.

The chain has TRBV7-9 and TRBJ2-5; TRBD2 aligns across 7 bases. The J segment lost 3 bases and the V segment lost 3 bases, leaving 10 bases of the junction unmatched. This CDR3 has 16 amino acids. The V gene's germline CDR1 is SEHNR and CDR2 FQNEAQ (reference sequence). The CDR3 loop is CASSFSSGLAEETQYF. The CDR3 nucleotides are TGTGCCAGCAGCTTCTCATCTGGTCTAGCGGAAGAGACCCAGTACTTC.

The chain has TRBV30 and TRBJ2-2; D gene unclear. Germline CDR1 reads GTSNPN; CDR2 reads SVGIG (reference sequence). The CDR3 consists of 13 residues. V lost 2 bases and J 2 bases, leaving 6 bases between the germline ends. CDR3 DNA: TGTGCCTGGAGTCCTTTAAACACCGGGGAGCTGTTTTTT. Protein sequence: CAWSPLNTGELFF.

This chain joins TRBV4-2 and TRBJ1-5; 7 bases fit TRBD1. The CDR3 consists of 15 residues. CDR1 LGHNA and CDR2 YNFKEQ come from the germline V gene. V lost 4 bases and J lost 6; bases outside the gene matches: 9. The CDR3 here is CASSPLRGIPQPQHF. The CDR3 DNA sequence: TGTGCCAGCAGCCCCCTCAGGGGGATCCCTCAGCCCCAGCATTTT.

The chain has TRBV5-1 and TRBJ2-1; weak D call: TRBD2 (6 bases). V lost 0 bases and J 1 base, leaving 11 bases between the germline ends. Germline V lookup: CDR1 SGHRS, CDR2 YFSETQ. The CDR3 has 16 residues. The CDR3 nucleotides are TGCGCCAGCAGCTTGGGAAGGGACTCTTCCTACAATGAGCAGTTCTTC. Protein: CASSLGRDSSYNEQFF.

This clone was observed a handful of times. V is TRBV4-2 and J is TRBJ2-5; TRBD2 aligns across 11 bases. Trimming took 0 bases from V and 5 from J; bases not matched to a gene: 8. The CDR3 is 17 amino acids. CDR1 LGHNA and CDR2 YNFKEQ come from the germline V gene. CDR3 sequence: CASSQEVAGGGRETQYF. In DNA, the CDR3 is TGTGCCAGCAGCCAAGAAGTAGCGGGGGGGGGTCGGGAGACCCAGTACTTC.

This clone is a singleton in its sample. This chain links TRBV27 with TRBJ1-5; TRBD1 aligns across 9 bases. The J segment lost 5 bases and the V segment lost 6 bases, leaving 11 bases of the junction unmatched. Germline-derived CDR1 and CDR2 are MNHEY and SMNVEV (reference sequence). The CDR3 is made up of 16 amino acids. CDR3 amino acids: CASSPRGTGYDQPQHF. As DNA, the CDR3 is TGTGCCAGCAGCCCACGAGGGACAGGGTATGATCAGCCCCAGCATTTT.

This chain uses TRBV19 with TRBJ2-3, with 12 bases lining up with TRBD2. CDR3 length: 16 amino acids. Per the germline V gene, CDR1 is LNHDA and CDR2 is SQIVND (reference sequence). Trimming at V came to 6 bases and at J to 1 base, leaving 5 bases not matched to a gene. The CDR3 here is CASRLRTSGGTDTQYF. The CDR3 bases are TGTGCCAGTAGGCTCAGGACTAGCGGGGGCACAGATACGCAGTATTTT. Full variable domain (rest looked up from reference TRBV19 and TRBJ2-3): DGGITQSPKYLFRKEGQNVTLSCEQNLNHDAMYWYRQDPGQGLRLIYYSQIVNDFQKGDIAEGYSVSREKKESFPLTVTSAQKNPTAFYLCASRLRTSGGTDTQYFGPGTRLTVL.

The chain has TRBV5-5 and TRBJ2-5; 7 nucleotides align to TRBD1. The DNA end lines up better with TRBJ2-7; the J call may be wrong. Germline V lookup: CDR1 SGHKS, CDR2 YYEKEE (reference sequence). CDR3 length: 14 amino acids. The CDR3 loop reads CASSSGTERYEQYF. The CDR3, as DNA: TGTGCCAGCAGCTCCGGGACAGAACGCTACGAGCAGTACTTC.

DNA of the CDR3: TGCGCCAGCAGCCAGTTCCGGGACAGGGGGGACAGTCAGTACTTC. Residues: CASSQFRDRGDSQYF. The rearrangement uses TRBV4-1 and TRBJ2-4; 11 bases line up with TRBD1. Losses at the gene ends were 3 bases for V and 12 bases for J; bases not matched to a gene: 10. The CDR3 is made up of 15 amino acids. The germline CDR1 and CDR2 sequences are MGHRA and YSYEKL.

This clone was detected once. V is TRBV28 and J is TRBJ1-1; D is uncertain. Between the trimmed V and J ends, which lost 3 bases and 1 base, there was a span of 6 bases. The CDR3 consists of 13 residues. Germline CDR1 reads MDHEN; CDR2 reads SYDVKM. The CDR3 coding sequence is TGTGCCAGCAGTTTGCCAGGGAACACTGAAGCTTTCTTT. It is translated as CASSLPGNTEAFF.

The CDR3 here is CASTRSGGANQPQHF. CDR3 coding DNA: TGTGCCAGTACCCGGTCGGGGGGGGCGAATCAGCCCCAGCATTTT. The genes are TRBV19 and TRBJ1-5, with D perhaps TRBD1 (6 bases). Germline lookup yields CDR1 LNHDA and CDR2 SQIVND (reference sequence). V was cut by 7 bases and J by 4 bases, with 17 bases left in between. CDR3 size: 15 residues.

The rearrangement joins TRBV11-2 to TRBJ1-6; D not certain. The CDR3 covers 15 residues. V lost 6 bases, J lost 6 bases, and 15 bases lay in between. Germline assignment: CDR1 SGHAT and CDR2 FQNNGV. The CDR3 reads CASRSGSFFNSPLHF. CDR3 nucleotides: TGTGCCAGCAGGTCCGGGTCCTTTTTTAATTCACCCCTCCACTTT.

In its sample, this clone was seen a few times. This chain links TRBV5-6 with TRBJ2-1; 8 positions match TRBD2. The CDR3 loop spans 13 amino acids. Germline CDR1 is SGHDT and CDR2 is YYEEEE. V lost 6 bases to trimming and J lost 6 bases; unmatched junction nucleotides: 5. The CDR3 loop reads CASTFGTSNEQFF. The CDR3, as DNA: TGTGCCAGCACCTTTGGGACTAGCAATGAGCAGTTCTTC.